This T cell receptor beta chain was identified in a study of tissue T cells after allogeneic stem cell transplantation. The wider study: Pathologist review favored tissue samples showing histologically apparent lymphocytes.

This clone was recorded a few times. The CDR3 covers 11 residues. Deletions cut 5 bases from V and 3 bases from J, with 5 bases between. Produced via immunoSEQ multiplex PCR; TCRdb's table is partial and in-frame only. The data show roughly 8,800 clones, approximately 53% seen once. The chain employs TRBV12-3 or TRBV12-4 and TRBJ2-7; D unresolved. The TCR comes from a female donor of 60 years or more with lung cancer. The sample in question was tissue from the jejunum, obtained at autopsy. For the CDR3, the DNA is TGTGCCAGCAGTCGTAACTACGAGCAGTACTTC. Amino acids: CASSRNYEQYF.